These 28 T cell receptor beta chains share one sample of origin, sequenced in a study of vaccination and CD4 T cells after COVID-19. Time point indicated: late sampling 161 to 241 days after vaccination in three convalescent patients. Stated treatment: approximately nine-day PBMC culture with coronavirus spike peptide pools or control peptides (ViraFEST assay). Their antigen targets remain unknown. With the Oncomine TCR Beta short-read assay, DNA from cultured CD4+ T cells was sequenced. TCRdb analysed the PCR reads with MiXCR anew, one entry per CDR3 protein. The sample has tens of thousands of distinct CDR3 sequences; about 31% are singletons. The sample here was CD4+ T cells from blood, cultured in vitro, taken about 7 months after SARS-CoV-2 vaccination. These receptors came from a human donor who had recovered from COVID-19.

CDR3 residues: CTSSLHRGDEQYF. The CDR3 DNA sequence: TGCACCAGCAGCCTACACAGGGGGGACGAGCAGTACTTC. V gene TRBV1 combines with J gene TRBJ2-7; no DNA check was done on the table's D call, TRBD1. TRBV1 is listed as a pseudogene. The CDR3 runs 13 residues.

This clonotype was detected only a few times. The gene calls are TRBV18 and TRBJ1-5, with D unresolved. V was shortened by 3 bases and J by 7 bases, with 10 bases between the two germline ends. The CDR3 is 13 residues long. Germline CDR1 and CDR2: KGHSH and LQKENI. Written as DNA, the CDR3 is TGTGCCAGCTCACCCGGGGATGGCCAGCCCCAGCATTTT. Translation: CASSPGDGQPQHF.

This clonotype has just one count. The CDR3 sequence is CASSVDRAVDTQYF. In nucleotides, the CDR3 is TGTGCCAGCAGTGTTGACAGGGCTGTTGATACGCAGTATTTT. The J gene is TRBJ2-3, the V gene TRBV6-1; 7 bases align to TRBD1. Per the germline V gene, CDR1 is MNHNS and CDR2 is SASEGT. CDR3 length: 14 residues. The J segment lost 6 bases and the V segment lost 4 bases, leaving 7 bases of the junction unmatched.

This clonotype counts as medium-sized. The chain carries TRBV7-3 and TRBJ1-2, with 8 bases identical to TRBD1. V dropped 5 bases and J dropped 4; count of bases not matched to a gene: 3. The germline CDR1 and CDR2 sequences are SGHTA and FQGTGA. This CDR3 has 13 amino acids. For the CDR3, the DNA is TGTGCCAGCAGCCCCACAGGGGGCTATGGCTACACCTTC. Its protein product is CASSPTGGYGYTF.

This clonotype showed up just a few times. The chain employs TRBV7-6 and TRBJ2-5; possibly TRBD1 or TRBD2 for D (6 bases each). The CDR3 runs 17 residues. Per the germline V gene, CDR1 is SGHVS and CDR2 is FNYEAQ. V was shortened by 0 bases and J by 5 bases, with 19 bases between the two germline ends. The CDR3 reads CASSLALSGGGLETQYF. The CDR3 region has the DNA TGTGCCAGCAGCTTAGCGCTTTCCGGGGGCGGGCTCGAGACCCAGTACTTC. Based on the CDR3 plus reference TRBV7-6 and TRBJ2-5, the full variable domain is GAGVSQSPRYKVTKRGQDVALRCDPISGHVSLYWYRQALGQGPEFLTYFNYEAQQDKSGLPNDRFSAERPEGSISTLTIQRTEQRDSAMYRCASSLALSGGGLETQYFGPGTRLLVL.

For this clonotype: At one boundary the junction diverges from the germline segment, which might be a read error. The chain combines TRBV27 with TRBJ2-3; D could derive from TRBD1 or TRBD2 (5 bases each). From germline, CDR1 is MNHEY and CDR2 SMNVEV (reference sequence). CDR3 length: 14 residues. The CDR3 nucleotides read TGTGCCAGAAGTTTCCCGGGACGCACAGATACGCAGTATTTT. This codes for CARSFPGRTDTQYF.

This clonotype is medium-sized within its sample. The gene calls are TRBV7-9 and TRBJ2-7; perhaps D is TRBD1 or TRBD2 (6 bases each). CDR1 SEHNR and CDR2 FQNEAQ come from the germline V gene (reference sequence). V shed 4 bases and J shed 5 bases, with 12 bases lying between them. CDR3 length: 13 amino acids. In DNA, the CDR3 is TGTGCCAGCAGCTCCTCCGGGGGCCACGAGCAGTACTTC. It yields the protein CASSSSGGHEQYF.

The V gene is TRBV4-2, the J gene TRBJ1-4; D not resolved. The V and J ends lost 4 bases and 13 bases respectively, with 19 bases between them. The CDR3 extends over 14 amino acids. Germline V gives CDR1 LGHNA, CDR2 YNFKEQ. The CDR3 sequence is CASSPDRRPRVLFF. For the CDR3, the DNA is TGTGCCAGCAGCCCAGATCGGCGACCCCGGGTACTGTTTTTT.

This clonotype has a handful of counts. The chain is built from TRBV20-1 and TRBJ2-1; maybe TRBD1 (5 bases). Trimming pared 3 bases from V and 7 bases from J, leaving 10 bases between. The length of the CDR3 is 12 residues. The V gene's germline CDR1 is DFQATT and CDR2 SNEGSKA (reference sequence). DNA of the CDR3: TGCAGTGCTAGGGGGCTCTTGAATGAGCAGTTCTTC. Translation: CSARGLLNEQFF.

This sequence joins TRBV6-1 and TRBJ1-1; perhaps TRBD1 as D (6 bases). CDR3 length: 13 amino acids. V was shortened by 6 bases and J by 7 bases, with 15 bases between the two germline ends. CDR1 and CDR2 (germline): MNHNS, SASEGT. The CDR3 region is CASSPNRDFEAFF. CDR3 nucleotide sequence: TGTGCCAGCAGCCCAAACAGGGACTTTGAAGCTTTCTTT.

This clonotype was counted a single time. At one boundary the junction diverges from the germline segment, which might be a read error. The genes are TRBV7-9 and TRBJ2-4; 8 bases fit TRBD2. Looked up from germline, CDR1 is SEHNR and CDR2 is FQNEAQ (reference sequence). This CDR3 region has 11 residues. The DNA for the CDR3 is TGTGCCAGCAGTGGGGCCGGGACTAGTGTCTTC. It encodes CASSGAGTSVF.

This clonotype was seen a handful of times. This chain links TRBV11-3 with TRBJ2-7, with D hard to call. V dropped 1 base and J dropped 0 bases, with 4 bases sitting between them. CDR1 and CDR2 from the germline V gene are SGHNT and YENEEA. The CDR3 has 13 residues. CDR3 in amino acids: CASSLAVSYEQYF. The CDR3 nucleotides read TGTGCCAGCAGCTTAGCCGTCTCCTACGAGCAGTACTTC.

The chain recombines TRBV19 with TRBJ2-2; D is perhaps TRBD2 (6 bases). Trimming pared 6 bases from V and 8 bases from J, leaving 13 bases between. The length of the CDR3 is 13 residues. The V gene's germline CDR1 is LNHDA and CDR2 SQIVND (reference sequence). CDR3 bases: TGTGCCAGTAGGGAGGGTTTTGTGGGGGAGCTGTTTTTT. It specifies CASREGFVGELFF. The entire variable domain, with the rest obtained from reference TRBV19 and TRBJ2-2, is as follows: DGGITQSPKYLFRKEGQNVTLSCEQNLNHDAMYWYRQDPGQGLRLIYYSQIVNDFQKGDIAEGYSVSREKKESFPLTVTSAQKNPTAFYLCASREGFVGELFFGEGSRLTVL.

This clonotype was seen a few times. The V call is TRBV7-8, the J call TRBJ2-3; D may be TRBD2 (5 bases). CDR1 is SGHVS, CDR2 FQNEAQ, per germline. Trimming pared 5 bases from V and 6 bases from J, leaving 15 bases between. This CDR3 contains 14 residues. The chain's CDR3 is CASSPRVEGDTQYF. The CDR3 region has the DNA TGTGCCAGCAGCCCGAGGGTGGAAGGGGATACGCAGTATTTT.

In this sample, this clonotype turned up a few times. V and J are TRBV28 and TRBJ2-5; D gene uncertain. The CDR3 consists of 15 residues. Germline-derived CDR1 and CDR2 are MDHEN and SYDVKM. With 1 base removed from V and 5 bases from J, the gap between germline ends came to 14 bases. The CDR3 sequence: CASSLSGDSGETQYF. The CDR3 bases are TGTGCCAGCAGTTTATCAGGTGATTCTGGGGAGACCCAGTACTTC. The full variable domain, rest sourced from reference TRBV28 and TRBJ2-5, is DVKVTQSSRYLVKRTGEKVFLECVQDMDHENMFWYRQDPGLGLRLIYFSYDVKMKEKGDIPEGYSVSREKKERFSLILESASTNQTSMYLCASSLSGDSGETQYFGPGTRLLVL.

The CDR3 sequence is CASSQTGTGDYNSPLHF. In nucleotides, the CDR3 is TGCGCCAGCAGCCAGACCGGGACAGGGGACTATAATTCACCCCTCCACTTT. The chain links TRBV4-1 to TRBJ1-6; 10 nucleotides match TRBD1. V trimming: 3 bases; J trimming: 3 bases; junction bases outside the gene matches: 5. Germline CDR1 and CDR2: MGHRA and YSYEKL. The CDR3 length is 17 residues.

The rearrangement joins TRBV6-5 to TRBJ1-2; 11 nucleotides agree with TRBD1. The V gene's germline CDR1 is MNHEY and CDR2 SVGAGI. V dropped 2 bases and J dropped 5; count of bases not matched to a gene: 7. The CDR3 loop spans 16 amino acids. This CDR3 reads CASSYLRTGGSYGYTF. Written as DNA, the CDR3 is TGTGCCAGCAGTTACCTTAGGACAGGGGGCAGTTATGGCTACACCTTC.

This clonotype has more than one count but fewer than ten. The chain carries TRBV11-3 and TRBJ2-5, with TRBD1 matching over 11 bases. This CDR3 is built from 17 residues. Germline values: CDR1 SGHNT, CDR2 YENEEA. Losses at the gene ends were 5 bases for V and 0 bases for J; bases not matched to a gene: 8. In DNA form, the CDR3 reads TGTGCCAGCAGCCGAACAGGGGACAGGGGGAACCAAGAGACCCAGTACTTC. It codes for CASSRTGDRGNQETQYF.

This clonotype was counted a few times. The CDR3 loop is CSARDRVAGDTGELFF. The CDR3 nucleotides read TGCAGTGCTAGAGATAGGGTAGCGGGGGACACCGGGGAGCTGTTTTTT. The chain joins TRBV20-1 to TRBJ2-2, with 9 positions matching TRBD2. This CDR3 has 16 amino acids. Germline V gene sequence: CDR1 DFQATT, CDR2 SNEGSKA (reference sequence). J was trimmed by 3 bases and V by 0 bases; bases with no gene match: 5.

This clonotype was seen a handful of times. This chain uses TRBV11-2 with TRBJ2-7; 8 bases are shared with TRBD2. Trimming took 4 bases from V and 4 from J; bases not matched to a gene: 6. This CDR3 comprises 14 residues. Germline assignment: CDR1 SGHAT and CDR2 FQNNGV. DNA of the CDR3: TGTGCCAGCAGCTCATTGCGGGAGGTGTACGAGCAGTACTTC. Its translation: CASSSLREVYEQYF.

The chain recombines TRBV6-5 with TRBJ1-1; no reliable D call. The germline gives CDR1 MNHEY, CDR2 SVGAGI. V lost 2 bases and J lost 2, with 12 bases in between. This CDR3 has 15 amino acids. This chain's CDR3 is CASSYKRAGNTEAFF. The CDR3 DNA is TGTGCCAGCAGTTACAAAAGGGCCGGAAACACTGAAGCTTTCTTT.

This clonotype appeared a few times. The chain recombines TRBV7-8 with TRBJ2-1; possible D gene TRBD2, 6 bases. The CDR3 length is 15 residues. The V gene's germline CDR1 is SGHVS and CDR2 FQNEAQ. Trimming took 2 bases from V and 1 from J, leaving 9 bases between them. DNA for the CDR3: TGTGCCAGCAGCTTAACTAGCTTATCCTACAATGAGCAGTTCTTC. Translation: CASSLTSLSYNEQFF.

The genes are TRBV4-2 and TRBJ2-7; D is perhaps TRBD2 (5 bases). Per the germline V gene, CDR1 is LGHNA and CDR2 is YNFKEQ. Trimming took off 1 base at V and 1 base at J, with 14 bases between the two ends. The CDR3 sequence is 16 residues long. The CDR3 reads CASSQGSSTGSYEQYF. Here the CDR3 DNA reads TGTGCCAGCAGCCAAGGGTCGTCCACGGGGTCCTACGAGCAGTACTTC.

The chain recombines TRBV20-1 with TRBJ1-6; D may be TRBD1 (6 bases). The CDR3 has 14 amino acids. CDR1 is DFQATT and CDR2 is SNEGSKA in the germline V gene (reference sequence). Trimming shortened V by 0 bases and J by 9 bases, and 12 bases separated the two germline ends. As DNA, the CDR3 is TGCAGTGCTAGAGACTGGGACATCACTTCACCCCTCCACTTT. It encodes CSARDWDITSPLHF.

The chain combines TRBV20-1 with TRBJ2-1, with D possibly being TRBD2 (5 bases). CDR1 DFQATT and CDR2 SNEGSKA come from the germline V gene (reference sequence). V was trimmed by 8 bases and J by 8 bases, leaving 19 bases between them. This CDR3 has 13 residues. This chain's CDR3 is CSSGPQRVDEQFF. CDR3 nucleotide sequence: TGCAGTTCTGGACCTCAGAGGGTAGATGAGCAGTTCTTC.

Here the CDR3 reads CASSPGGGTQYF. In DNA, the CDR3 is TGTGCCAGCAGCCCTGGGGGAGGGACCCAGTACTTC. The genes are TRBV7-3 and TRBJ2-5; tentatively, D is TRBD2 (6 bases). Trimming left V 5 bases short and J 7 bases short, with 11 bases between. The length of the CDR3 is 12 residues. Germline V gives CDR1 SGHTA, CDR2 FQGTGA.

The chain employs TRBV7-2 and TRBJ2-1; 9 bases line up with TRBD2. Trimming at V came to 1 base and at J to 4 bases, leaving 2 bases not matched to a gene. The CDR3 has 15 amino acids. Per germline, CDR1 SGHTA and CDR2 FQGNSA. DNA of the CDR3: TGTGCCAGCAGCTTAGGTACTAGCGGGTACAATGAGCAGTTCTTC. Translation: CASSLGTSGYNEQFF.

This clonotype was observed once. The chain carries TRBV5-1 and TRBJ1-1; D unresolved. Germline V gene sequence: CDR1 SGHRS, CDR2 YFSETQ. This CDR3 is built from 13 residues. V gave up 2 bases and J gave up 0 bases, with 5 bases separating them. The CDR3 bases are TGCGCCAGCAGCTTAGACATGAACACTGAAGCTTTCTTT. Translated: CASSLDMNTEAFF.